These 30 T cell receptor beta chains originate from one sample sequenced in a study of early T cells in non-severe SARS-CoV-2 infection. TCRdb ran MiXCR on the 5' RACE reads and lists one entry per CDR3 protein. Of around 37,000 distinct CDR3 sequences in the sample, over 8.5% were seen once. The sequencing input was whole blood. These receptors originate from an adult who was a healthcare worker with PCR-confirmed SARS-CoV-2 infection or an uninfected control (not recorded which).

The chain links TRBV6-5 to TRBJ1-1, with D possibly TRBD1 on 6 matching bases. Germline V gene sequence: CDR1 MNHEY, CDR2 SVGAGI. V shed 5 bases and J shed 8 bases, with 12 bases lying between them. CDR3 length equals 12 residues. The CDR3 loop reads CASSHRQEEAFF. The CDR3 DNA reads as TGTGCCAGCAGTCACCGACAGGAAGAAGCTTTCTTT.

This clonotype occurred many times. This chain joins TRBV6-6 and TRBJ2-5; no clear D gene. The length of the CDR3 is 13 residues. Germline CDR1 reads MNHNY; CDR2 reads SVGAGI (reference sequence). The V end lost 8 bases, the J end lost 5 bases, and 15 bases lay between the germline ends. CDR3 sequence (DNA): TGTGCCAGCCGGGCCCCTGCATGGGAGACCCAGTACTTC. It is translated as CASRAPAWETQYF.

This clonotype was observed a handful of times. CDR3 loop: CATSGSDRVHYGYTF. In DNA, the CDR3 is TGTGCCACCAGCGGATCAGACAGGGTTCACTATGGCTACACCTTC. J is TRBJ1-2 and V is TRBV15; 7 bases match TRBD1. The CDR3 contains 15 residues. V trimming: 5 bases; J trimming: 3 bases; junction bases outside the gene matches: 9. CDR1 and CDR2 (germline): LNHNV, YYDKDF (reference sequence).

This clonotype was observed a few times. The rearrangement uses TRBV6-2 or TRBV6-3 and TRBJ1-5; TRBD1 is a possible D gene (6 bases). Germline CDR1 reads MNHEY; CDR2 reads SVGEGT. V gave up 7 bases and J gave up 6 bases, with 19 bases separating them. The CDR3 covers 15 residues. The CDR3 nucleotides read TGTGCCAGCACCAACGGGGGCGGGTTGGGTCAGCCCCAGCATTTT. It is translated as CASTNGGGLGQPQHF.

This chain joins TRBV19 and TRBJ1-1; no firm D call. CDR3 length equals 12 residues. V lost 1 base and J 5 bases, leaving 5 bases between the germline ends. The V gene's germline CDR1 is LNHDA and CDR2 SQIVND (reference sequence). For the CDR3, the DNA is TGTGCCAGTAGTATAGTAGAGACTGAAGCTTTCTTT. Translation gives CASSIVETEAFF.

In this sample, this clonotype turned up many times. V usage is TRBV6-1 and J usage is TRBJ2-5; possibly TRBD2 for D (7 bases). CDR3 size: 15 residues. V was trimmed by 5 bases and J by 2 bases, leaving 15 bases between them. Germline V gives CDR1 MNHNS, CDR2 SASEGT. CDR3 sequence: CASSHGGRGQETQYF. CDR3 bases: TGTGCCAGCAGTCACGGGGGGCGGGGTCAAGAGACCCAGTACTTC.

This clonotype came up many times. The chain joins TRBV12-3 or TRBV12-4 to TRBJ1-2, with D possibly TRBD1 on 6 matching bases. The CDR3 has 13 amino acids. Trimming removed 4 bases from V and 5 bases from J, with 11 bases in between. The CDR3 reads CASSSHQGYGYTF. The CDR3 nucleotides are TGTGCCAGCAGTTCCCACCAGGGGTATGGCTACACCTTC.

In this sample, this clonotype turned up a few times. The chain recombines TRBV5-1 with TRBJ2-3, with 8 positions matching TRBD2. V lost 6 bases, J lost 6 bases, and 3 bases stayed unmatched. Per germline, CDR1 SGHRS and CDR2 YFSETQ. The CDR3 contains 12 residues. CDR3 amino acids: CASTSGGDTQYF. The CDR3 bases are TGCGCCAGCACCAGCGGGGGTGATACGCAGTATTTT. The whole variable domain, remainder taken from reference TRBV5-1 and TRBJ2-3, is KAGVTQTPRYLIKTRGQQVTLSCSPISGHRSVSWYQQTPGQGLQFLFEYFSETQRNKGNFPGRFSGRQFSNSRSEMNVSTLELGDSALYLCASTSGGDTQYFGPGTRLTVL.

This clonotype was observed a handful of times. The chain has TRBV6-2 or TRBV6-3 and TRBJ1-1; D is undetermined. The V and J ends lost 6 bases and 1 base respectively, with 12 bases between them. Looked up from germline, CDR1 is MNHEY and CDR2 is SVGEGT. The CDR3 totals 14 residues. The CDR3 spells CASSPTLPNTEAFF. CDR3 DNA sequence: TGTGCCAGCAGCCCTACCCTTCCGAACACTGAAGCTTTCTTT.

This chain uses TRBV5-4 with TRBJ1-6; a weak D match, TRBD1 (5 bases). The CDR3 totals 14 residues. Germline assignment: CDR1 SGHNT and CDR2 YYREEE (reference sequence). Trimming shortened V by 1 base and J by 8 bases, and 10 bases separated the two germline ends. CDR3 amino acids: CASSLQGSHSPLHF. For the CDR3, the DNA is TGTGCCAGCAGCTTGCAGGGCAGTCATTCACCCCTCCACTTT.

The chain uses TRBV20-1 and TRBJ2-7; a possible D gene is TRBD1 (5 bases). Trimming removed 6 bases from V and 1 base from J, with 13 bases in between. Germline V gene lookup returns CDR1 DFQATT and CDR2 SNEGSKA (reference sequence). CDR3 size: 13 residues. Here the CDR3 reads CSAPGRASYEQYF. CDR3 nucleotides: TGCAGTGCCCCCGGCAGGGCTTCCTACGAGCAGTACTTC.

A few counts support this clonotype. This chain connects TRBV10-3 to TRBJ2-7; 7 positions agree with TRBD1. This CDR3 comprises 14 residues. In germline, CDR1 is ENHRY, CDR2 SYGVKD. The V and J ends lost 2 bases and 6 bases, in that order; junction bases with no gene match: 7. The CDR3 nucleotides read TGTGCCATCAGTGAGACAGGGGTACGGGGCGAGCAGTACTTC. Translation gives CAISETGVRGEQYF.

Comments on this clonotype: One end of the junction is discordant with germline, which a read error may explain. This chain links TRBV3-1 with TRBJ2-3, with D perhaps TRBD1 (6 bases). CDR1 LGHDT and CDR2 YNNKEL come from the germline V gene (reference sequence). The CDR3 covers 10 residues. The CDR3 here is CASSLRDNPF. As DNA, the CDR3 is TGTGCCAGCAGCCTACGGGACAATCCCTTT.

This clonotype has a count of ten or more. CDR3 coding DNA: TGTGCCTGGAACCCCGGGACAACTAGCAATCAGCCCCAGCATTTT. Protein: CAWNPGTTSNQPQHF. The chain uses TRBV30 and TRBJ1-5; D is possibly TRBD1 (6 bases). The length of the CDR3 is 15 residues. Trimming removed 4 bases at V and 0 bases at J, with 13 bases between. Per germline, CDR1 GTSNPN and CDR2 SVGIG (reference sequence).

Many counts were recorded for this clonotype. The gene calls are TRBV11-3 and TRBJ1-3, with D uncertain. The CDR3 is made up of 13 amino acids. Germline V CDR1 and CDR2: SGHNT, YENEEA. Trimming left V 1 base short and J 6 bases short, with 7 bases between. The CDR3 bases are TGTGCCAGCAGCTTAGGACCCCAAAACACCATATATTTT. It translates to CASSLGPQNTIYF.

This chain connects TRBV28 to TRBJ2-7, with a weak D call TRBD1 (6 bases). This CDR3 has 16 residues. Germline values: CDR1 MDHEN, CDR2 SYDVKM. Trimming stripped 10 bases from V and 4 bases from J, with 26 bases between. CDR3 bases: TGTGCCACCAAAGGGAACCAGGGGAACGGTTTGTACGAGCAGTACTTC. The encoded protein is CATKGNQGNGLYEQYF.

This clonotype was found many times. The chain joins TRBV28 to TRBJ1-1; no definite D call. The germline V and J ends were trimmed by 4 bases and 10 bases, with 22 bases remaining between them. The V gene's germline CDR1 is MDHEN and CDR2 SYDVKM. This CDR3 spans 15 amino acids. In nucleotides, the CDR3 is TGTGCCAGCAGTTCCGAGAGGTCCGGAGTTTTGAGAGCTTTCTTT. It specifies CASSSERSGVLRAFF.

Ten or more counts support this clonotype. The CDR3 sequence: CAIPMYGWDSYQPQHF. The CDR3 DNA reads TGTGCCATTCCGATGTATGGTTGGGACAGCTATCAGCCCCAGCATTTT. The rearrangement uses TRBV2 and TRBJ1-5; the match to TRBD1 covers 7 bases. V gave up 10 bases and J gave up 5 bases; unmatched junction bases: 17. The CDR3 consists of 16 residues. CDR1 and CDR2 (germline): SNHLY, FYNNEI.

This clonotype has a handful of counts. The chain combines TRBV21-1 with TRBJ2-7; the listed D gene, TRBD1, was not tested against the DNA. TRBV21-1 is noted as a pseudogene. The CDR3 extends over 15 amino acids. CDR3 in amino acids: CASSKVEGHGYEQYF. The CDR3 DNA reads TGTGCCAGCAGCAAAGTTGAGGGACACGGGTACGAGCAGTACTTC.

Ten or more counts support this clonotype. The chain links TRBV4-3 to TRBJ1-6; 7 nucleotides agree with TRBD1. V was clipped by 4 bases and J by 8 bases; unmatched bases: 2. The germline CDR1 and CDR2 sequences are LGHNA and YSLEER. This CDR3 has 13 amino acids. CDR3 region: CASSRDRHSPLHF. For the CDR3, the DNA is TGCGCCAGCAGCCGGGACAGACATTCACCCCTCCACTTT.

This clonotype was observed at least ten times. The V and J genes are TRBV5-1 and TRBJ2-5, with TRBD2 as a possible D gene (5 bases). The CDR3 consists of 14 residues. Germline CDR1 and CDR2: SGHRS and YFSETQ. V was cut by 4 bases and J by 1 base, with 11 bases left in between. The CDR3 coding sequence is TGCGCCAGCAGCCGAGGGCAGCTCCAAGAGACCCAGTACTTC. The encoded protein is CASSRGQLQETQYF. Full variable domain (remainder filled in from reference TRBV5-1 and TRBJ2-5): KAGVTQTPRYLIKTRGQQVTLSCSPISGHRSVSWYQQTPGQGLQFLFEYFSETQRNKGNFPGRFSGRQFSNSRSEMNVSTLELGDSALYLCASSRGQLQETQYFGPGTRLLVL.

This clonotype was seen ten or more times. The CDR3 sequence is CSVVRENLLGTEAFF. The CDR3 nucleotides are TGCAGCGTTGTTAGAGAAAACCTGTTGGGGACTGAAGCTTTCTTT. V usage is TRBV29-1 and J usage is TRBJ1-1, with unresolved D. Germline V gives CDR1 SQVTM, CDR2 ANQGSEA. CDR3 length: 15 amino acids. Deletions cut 4 bases from V and 5 bases from J, with 20 bases between.

To note about this clonotype: Given a much more abundant clone one base away, this may be a read error. The gene calls are TRBV29-1 and TRBJ1-1; no firm D call. CDR1 and CDR2 (germline): SQVTM, ANQGSEA. CDR3 length: 13 amino acids. Trimming cost V 5 bases and J 3 bases, with 13 bases left between them. The chain's CDR3 is CSVTFNRDTEAFF. The CDR3 DNA sequence: TGCAGCGTTACTTTTAACCGCGACACTGAAGCTTTCTTT. The full variable domain, in which reference TRBV29-1 and TRBJ1-1 provide the parts outside the CDR3, is SAVISQKPSRDICQRGTSLTIQCQVDSQVTMMFWYRQQPGQSLTLIATANQGSEATYESGFVIDKFPISRPNLTFSTLTVSNMSPEDSSIYLCSVTFNRDTEAFFGQGTRLTVV.

This clonotype was counted a few times. The chain joins TRBV6-1 to TRBJ2-4; TRBD2 agrees at 10 bases. The CDR3 contains 15 residues. V lost 6 bases to trimming and J lost 4 bases; unmatched junction nucleotides: 6. Looked up from germline, CDR1 is MNHNS and CDR2 is SASEGT. The CDR3 DNA follows: TGTGCCAGCAGGTCCCCTAGCGGGGGTAAAAACATTCAGTACTTC. It is translated as CASRSPSGGKNIQYF.

The J gene is TRBJ1-1, the V gene TRBV9, with unresolved D. The CDR3 has 14 amino acids. V lost 5 bases and J lost 0, with 11 bases in between. CDR1 is SGDLS, CDR2 YYNGEE, per germline. In DNA, the CDR3 is TGTGCCAGCAGTCCTGGGAGCCTGAACACTGAAGCTTTCTTT. Translated, it gives CASSPGSLNTEAFF.

Many counts were recorded for this clonotype. V usage is TRBV11-2 and J usage is TRBJ2-7; possible D gene TRBD1, 5 bases. Trimming took 5 bases from V and 2 from J, leaving 16 bases between them. Per the germline V gene, CDR1 is SGHAT and CDR2 is FQNNGV. This CDR3 is built from 15 residues. CDR3 coding DNA: TGTGCCAGCAGCACCCCAGGGCCCAGAGCCTACGAGCAGTACTTC. Its translation is CASSTPGPRAYEQYF.

In its sample, this clonotype was seen many times. The chain links TRBV20-1 to TRBJ2-6; TRBD1 matches 8 bases. The junction had 10 bases not matched to a gene; V was cut back by 3 bases and J by 0 bases. Germline V gives CDR1 DFQATT, CDR2 SNEGSKA (reference sequence). The CDR3 sequence is 18 residues long. This chain's CDR3 is CSASSGQGALSGANVLTF. The CDR3 coding sequence is TGCAGTGCTAGCTCGGGCCAGGGGGCACTCTCTGGGGCCAACGTCCTGACTTTC.

The chain links TRBV15 to TRBJ1-5; D possibly corresponds to TRBD1 (6 bases). This CDR3 is 14 amino acids long. Between the trimmed V and J ends, which lost 0 bases and 4 bases, there was a span of 7 bases. The V gene's germline CDR1 is LNHNV and CDR2 YYDKDF (reference sequence). The CDR3 coding sequence is TGTGCCACCAGCAGAGACAGGGGAAATCAGCCCCAGCATTTT. Translation: CATSRDRGNQPQHF.

The CDR3 protein is CASKGDRNYGYTF. The CDR3 coding sequence is TGTGCCAGCAAAGGGGACCGCAACTATGGCTACACCTTC. V is TRBV12-3 or TRBV12-4 and J is TRBJ1-2; tentative D call: TRBD1 (5 bases). V lost 7 bases to trimming and J lost 2 bases, with 11 bases between them. This CDR3 spans 13 amino acids.

This clonotype appeared many times. The chain links TRBV2 to TRBJ2-2, with 7 positions matching TRBD1. J was trimmed by 6 bases and V by 7 bases; bases with no gene match: 8. The germline gives CDR1 SNHLY, CDR2 FYNNEI. The CDR3 is made up of 14 amino acids. DNA of the CDR3: TGTGCCAGCACCTGGACAGGAACATCCGGGGAGCTGTTTTTT. Translation gives CASTWTGTSGELFF.